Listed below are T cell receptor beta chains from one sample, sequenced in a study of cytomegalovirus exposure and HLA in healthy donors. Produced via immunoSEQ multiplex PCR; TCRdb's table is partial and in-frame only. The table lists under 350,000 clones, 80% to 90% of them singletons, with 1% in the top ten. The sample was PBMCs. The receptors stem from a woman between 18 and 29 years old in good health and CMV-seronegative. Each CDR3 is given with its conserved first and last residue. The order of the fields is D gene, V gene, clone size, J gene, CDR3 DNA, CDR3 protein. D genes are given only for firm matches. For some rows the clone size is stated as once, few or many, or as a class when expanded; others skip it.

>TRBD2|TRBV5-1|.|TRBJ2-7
TGCGCCAGCAGACGCGCGGGGGATAACGAGCAGTACTTC
CASRRAGDNEQYF
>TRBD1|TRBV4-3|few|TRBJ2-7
TGCGCCAGCAGCCAAGAAACAATCGGGACAGGGCTCTACGAGCAGTACTTC
CASSQETIGTGLYEQYF
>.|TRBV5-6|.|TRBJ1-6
TGTGCCAGCAGCGGGGGGATCAGCTCCTATAATTCACCCCTCCACTTT
CASSGGISSYNSPLHF
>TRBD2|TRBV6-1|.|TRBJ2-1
TGTGCCAGCACCCTGACTAGCGGGAGCGGAAATGAGCAGTTCTTC
CASTLTSGSGNEQFF
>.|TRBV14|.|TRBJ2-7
TGTGCCAGCAGCCCCCGGGCAGGGGCCTCCTACGAGCAGTACTTC
CASSPRAGASYEQYF
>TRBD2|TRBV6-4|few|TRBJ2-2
TGTGCCAGCAGTCCGACTAGCGGTAACACCGGGGAGCTGTTTTTT
CASSPTSGNTGELFF
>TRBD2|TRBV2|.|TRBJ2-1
TGTGCCAGCAGTCTTAGCGGGGTCTACAATGAGCAGTTCTTC
CASSLSGVYNEQFF
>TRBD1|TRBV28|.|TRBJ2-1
TGTGCCAGCAGTCTTGGACAGGGGTCCTCGTTCTTC
CASSLGQGSSFF
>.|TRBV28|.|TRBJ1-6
TGTGCCAGCAGTTTCTCGCAGAGGACACCCCTCCACTTT
CASSFSQRTPLHF
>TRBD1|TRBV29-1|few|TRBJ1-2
TGCAGCGTGGCGACAGGGATGGGGACCGGGAGCTACACCTTC
CSVATGMGTGSYTF
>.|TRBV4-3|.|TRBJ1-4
TGCGCCAGCAGCCAAGATTCCGTCCGTTCCCGCGGGAATGAAAAACTGTTTTTT
CASSQDSVRSRGNEKLFF
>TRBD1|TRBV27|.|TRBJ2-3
TGTGCCAGCAGTTTCAGGGGGCGAGGAGATACGCAGTATTTT
CASSFRGRGDTQYF
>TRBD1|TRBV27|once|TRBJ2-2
TGTGCCAGCAGTTTATCTGGAGAGGGGACAGGGAACACCGGGGAGCTGTTTTTT
CASSLSGEGTGNTGELFF
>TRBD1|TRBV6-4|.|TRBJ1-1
TGTGCCAGCAGTGACTCGTCGGGACAGACTAGGACTGAAGCTTTCTTT
CASSDSSGQTRTEAFF
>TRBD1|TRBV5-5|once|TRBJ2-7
TGTGCCAGCAGCGAAACGACAGGGCCACGAACCTACGAGCAGTACTTC
CASSETTGPRTYEQYF
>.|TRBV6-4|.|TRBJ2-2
TGTGCCAGCAGTGACTCTCATTCGGGGAGCACCGGGGAGCTGTTTTTT
CASSDSHSGSTGELFF
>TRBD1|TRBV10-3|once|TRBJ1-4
TGTGCCATCAGTGACAGGGGGCCCGATGAAAAACTGTTTTTT
CAISDRGPDEKLFF
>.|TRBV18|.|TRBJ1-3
TGTGCCAGCTCACAAGCGGGAACTGGAAACACCATATATTTT
CASSQAGTGNTIYF
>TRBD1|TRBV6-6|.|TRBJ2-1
TGTGCCAGCAGTTGGGGACAGGGAAGTGGGAATGAGCAGTTCTTC
CASSWGQGSGNEQFF
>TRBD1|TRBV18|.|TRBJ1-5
TGTGCCAGCTCACTTAACCGGGACAGGGGTGAGCCCCAGCATTTT
CASSLNRDRGEPQHF
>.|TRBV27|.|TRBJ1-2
TGTGCCAGCAGTTTATCATCAGGATTATATGGCTACACCTTC
CASSLSSGLYGYTF
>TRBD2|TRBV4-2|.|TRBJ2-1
TGTGCCAGCAGCCAAGACCCGGGACTAGCGGGAGAGGGTGAGCAGTTCTTC
CASSQDPGLAGEGEQFF
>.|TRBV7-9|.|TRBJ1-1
TGTGCCAGCAGCTTACGGCCCGGGGGACTTCTTATCCAGAACACTGAAGCTTTCTTT
CASSLRPGGLLIQNTEAFF
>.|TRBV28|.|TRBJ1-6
TGTGCCAGCAGCCCTGGAGCGGCAGTGAATTCACCCCTCCACTTT
CASSPGAAVNSPLHF
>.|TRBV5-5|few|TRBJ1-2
TGTGCCAGCAGCGGACATAGTAACTATGGCTACACCTTC
CASSGHSNYGYTF
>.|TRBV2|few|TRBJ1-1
TGTGCCAGCAGACAGGACATGAACACTGAAGCTTTCTTT
CASRQDMNTEAFF
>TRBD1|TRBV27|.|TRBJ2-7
TGTGCCAGCAGTTGGACAGGCTTACCCTACGAGCAGTACTTC
CASSWTGLPYEQYF
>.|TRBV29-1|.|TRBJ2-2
TGCAGCGTCGGACAAGCGAACACCGGGGAGCTGTTTTTT
CSVGQANTGELFF
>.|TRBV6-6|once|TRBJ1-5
TGTGCCAGCAGTCCCCAGGGTCAGCCCCAGCATTTT
CASSPQGQPQHF
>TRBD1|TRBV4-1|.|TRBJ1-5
TGCGCCAGCAGCCATCCTGACCGGGACAGGGGGCGTTTGGGCAATCAGCCCCAGCATTTT
CASSHPDRDRGRLGNQPQHF
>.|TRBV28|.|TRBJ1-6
TGTGCCACCAAGGACCTAGCCGTCTCACCCCTCCACTTT
CATKDLAVSPLHF
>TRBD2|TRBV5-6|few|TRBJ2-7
TGTGCCAGCAGCTTTGGACTAGCGGGCCCCGAGCAGTACTTC
CASSFGLAGPEQYF
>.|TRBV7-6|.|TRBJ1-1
TGTGCCAGCAGCCCCTATGGTCAGGGCCGCACTGAAGCTTTCTTT
CASSPYGQGRTEAFF
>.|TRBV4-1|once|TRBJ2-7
TGCGCCAGCAGCCAACCTTTACAGGGATCCTACGAGCAGTACTTC
CASSQPLQGSYEQYF
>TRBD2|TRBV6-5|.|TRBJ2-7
TGTGCCAGCAGTTACTCGACCCCAGCGGGAGGGTACGAGCAGTACTTC
CASSYSTPAGGYEQYF
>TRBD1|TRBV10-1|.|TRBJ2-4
TGCGCCAGCAGCGGAGACAGGGGCGAAGGGTACTTC
CASSGDRGEGYF
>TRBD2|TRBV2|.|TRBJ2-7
TGTGCCAGCAGTGATTTTTTTTCGATAGTCGGACTAGCGGGACACCTATCCTACGAGCAGTACTTC
CASSDFFSIVGLAGHLSYEQYF
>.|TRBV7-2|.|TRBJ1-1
TGTGCCAGCAGCTTTACAGGGCTAATGAACACTGAAGCTTTCTTT
CASSFTGLMNTEAFF
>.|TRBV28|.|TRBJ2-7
TGTGCCAGCAGTCGAACAGGGGACTTTTTTTTCGAGCAGTACTTC
CASSRTGDFFFEQYF
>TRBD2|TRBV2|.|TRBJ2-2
TGTGCCACGGGGGGCGGGGAGCTGTTTTTT
CATGGGELFF
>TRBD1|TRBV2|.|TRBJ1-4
TGTGCCAGCATAGAGGACAGGGGATTTGAAAAACTGTTTTTT
CASIEDRGFEKLFF
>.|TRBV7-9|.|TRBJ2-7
TGTGCCAGCAGCCCGAGGGGGACGGGGCTTAGTGAGCAGTACTTC
CASSPRGTGLSEQYF